Following are 6 T cell receptor beta chains from one sample sequenced in a study of graft-versus-host responses after intestinal transplantation (dated by TCRdb to the early 2020s). Libraries came from the immunoSEQ multiplex PCR assay. Imported from immuneACCESS, the table was reduced by TCRdb to in-frame sequences with V and J called. These copies leave out some clones; in studies compared against another copy, an unresolved V gene accounts for under half, and the cause of the remainder is not known. This sample lists some 38,000 clones; over 85% were detected once. The biggest ten clones account for roughly 23% of the sample. No antigens are known for them. What this sample's time point label stands for: cells obtained before transplantation from donor or recipient. Sequenced material: unstimulated CD8+ T cells sorted from spleen or lymph node cells, taken before transplant. Every receptor here comes from a human donor who was the organ donor for an intestinal transplant.

The chain links TRBV2 to TRBJ2-1; 11 bases match TRBD2. The CDR3 is made up of 15 amino acids. Germline loops: CDR1 SNHLY, CDR2 FYNNEI. Trimming removed 5 bases from V and 7 bases from J; junction bases left unmatched: 7. The CDR3 DNA follows: TGTGCCAGCAGTCGGCTAGCGGGAGGAGATAATGAGCAGTTCTTC. Protein sequence: CASSRLAGGDNEQFF.

The genes are TRBV6-5 and TRBJ2-2; D ambiguous. With 2 bases removed from V and 7 bases from J, the gap between germline ends came to 8 bases. The germline gives CDR1 MNHEY, CDR2 SVGAGI. The CDR3 length is 13 residues. The CDR3 reads CASSYDWGGELFF. CDR3 DNA sequence: TGTGCCAGCAGTTACGACTGGGGCGGGGAGCTGTTTTTT.

The table lists this clone with a few counts. V gene TRBV29-1 combines with J gene TRBJ2-1; 8 bases agree with TRBD2. V was pared by 3 bases and J by 1 base, with 17 bases of the junction left unmatched. The CDR3 loop spans 19 amino acids. CDR1 is SQVTM, CDR2 ANQGSEA, per germline. The CDR3 nucleotides are TGCAGCGTTGAGGCCGGGACTAGAGTTCTAACCGTTTCCTACAATGAGCAGTTCTTC. Amino acid sequence: CSVEAGTRVLTVSYNEQFF.

The chain uses TRBV18 and TRBJ2-2; D possibly uses TRBD1 or TRBD2 (5 bases each). Trimming shortened V by 6 bases and J by 4 bases, and 12 bases separated the two germline ends. Looked up from germline, CDR1 is KGHSH and CDR2 is LQKENI. This CDR3 is built from 14 residues. The CDR3 spells CASSSTGTTGELFF. CDR3 coding DNA: TGTGCCAGCTCTTCCACCGGGACCACCGGGGAGCTGTTTTTT.

The chain links TRBV5-4 to TRBJ1-2; D perhaps matches TRBD1 (5 bases). V lost 4 bases and J lost 0, with 10 bases in between. The CDR3 is made up of 14 amino acids. Germline loops: CDR1 SGHNT, CDR2 YYREEE (reference sequence). DNA for the CDR3: TGTGCCAGCAGCAGACAGATAGCTAACTATGGCTACACCTTC. Translating gives CASSRQIANYGYTF.

The genes are TRBV15 and TRBJ1-1; D is undetermined. CDR3 length equals 20 residues. Germline V CDR1 and CDR2: LNHNV, YYDKDF (reference sequence). The ends were cut back, 3 bases at V and 3 bases at J, with 29 bases in the middle. The CDR3 sequence: CATSSWPLPGPLGTDTEAFF. CDR3 bases: TGTGCCACCAGCAGTTGGCCCTTACCGGGCCCCCTCGGAACCGACACTGAAGCTTTCTTT.